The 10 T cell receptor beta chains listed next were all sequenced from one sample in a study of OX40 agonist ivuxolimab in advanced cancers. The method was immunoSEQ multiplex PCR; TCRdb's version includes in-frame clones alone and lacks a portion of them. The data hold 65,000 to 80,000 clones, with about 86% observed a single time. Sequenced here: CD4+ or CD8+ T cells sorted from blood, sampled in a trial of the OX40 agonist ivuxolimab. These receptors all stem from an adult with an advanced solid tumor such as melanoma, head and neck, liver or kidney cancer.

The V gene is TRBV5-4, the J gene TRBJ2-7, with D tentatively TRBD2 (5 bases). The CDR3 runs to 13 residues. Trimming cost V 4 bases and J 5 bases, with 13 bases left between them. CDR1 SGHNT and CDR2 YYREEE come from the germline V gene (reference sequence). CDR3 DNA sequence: TGTGCCAGCAGCGAGGACCGGAGGAACGAGCAGTACTTC. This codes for CASSEDRRNEQYF.

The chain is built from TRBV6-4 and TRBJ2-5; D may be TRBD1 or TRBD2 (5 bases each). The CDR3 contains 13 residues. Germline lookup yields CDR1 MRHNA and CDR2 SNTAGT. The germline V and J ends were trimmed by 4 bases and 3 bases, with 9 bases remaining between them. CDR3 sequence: CASSVGPEETQYF. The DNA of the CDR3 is TGTGCCAGCAGTGTGGGACCCGAAGAGACCCAGTACTTC.

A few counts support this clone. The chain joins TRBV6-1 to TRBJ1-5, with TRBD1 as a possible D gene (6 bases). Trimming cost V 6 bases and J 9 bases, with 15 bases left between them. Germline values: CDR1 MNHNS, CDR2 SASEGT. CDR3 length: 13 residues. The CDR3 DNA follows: TGTGCCAGCAGGGAACAGGGTCAAGGGCCCCAGCATTTT. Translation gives CASREQGQGPQHF.

The CDR3: CASSQWAYQETQYF. Here the CDR3 DNA reads TGCGCCAGCAGCCAATGGGCCTACCAAGAGACCCAGTACTTC. V and J are TRBV4-1 and TRBJ2-5; D remains ambiguous. The CDR3 runs 14 residues. In germline, CDR1 is MGHRA, CDR2 YSYEKL. Trimming took 2 bases from V and 0 from J, leaving 7 bases between them.

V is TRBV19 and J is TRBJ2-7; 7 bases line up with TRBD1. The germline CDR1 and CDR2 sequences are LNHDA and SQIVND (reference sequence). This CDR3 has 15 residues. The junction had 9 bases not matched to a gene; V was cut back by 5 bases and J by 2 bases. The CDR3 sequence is CASSPRDRLPYEQYF. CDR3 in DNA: TGTGCCAGTAGTCCCCGGGACAGACTCCCCTACGAGCAGTACTTC.

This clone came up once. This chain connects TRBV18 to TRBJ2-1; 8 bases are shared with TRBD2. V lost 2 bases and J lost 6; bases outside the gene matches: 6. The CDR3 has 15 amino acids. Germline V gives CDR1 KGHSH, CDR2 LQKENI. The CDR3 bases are TGTGCCAGCTCACCATCAGCGGGAGCTCGCAATGAGCAGTTCTTC. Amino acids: CASSPSAGARNEQFF.

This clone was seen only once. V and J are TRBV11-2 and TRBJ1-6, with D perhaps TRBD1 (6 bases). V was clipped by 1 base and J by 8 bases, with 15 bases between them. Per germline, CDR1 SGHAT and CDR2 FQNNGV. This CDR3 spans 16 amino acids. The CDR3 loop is CASSLVSMTGYSPLHF. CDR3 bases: TGTGCCAGCAGCTTAGTCTCAATGACAGGATATTCACCCCTCCACTTT. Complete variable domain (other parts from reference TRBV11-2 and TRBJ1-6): EAGVAQSPRYKIIEKRQSVAFWCNPISGHATLYWYQQILGQGPKLLIQFQNNGVVDDSQLPKDRFSAERLKGVDSTLKIQPAKLEDSAVYLCASSLVSMTGYSPLHFGNGTRLTVT.

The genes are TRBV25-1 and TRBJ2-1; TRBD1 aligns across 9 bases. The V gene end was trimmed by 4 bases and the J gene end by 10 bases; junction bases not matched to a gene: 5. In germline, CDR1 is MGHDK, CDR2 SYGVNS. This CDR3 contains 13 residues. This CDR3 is CASSGYRGLEQFF. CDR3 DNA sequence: TGTGCCAGCAGTGGATACAGGGGGCTCGAGCAGTTCTTC.

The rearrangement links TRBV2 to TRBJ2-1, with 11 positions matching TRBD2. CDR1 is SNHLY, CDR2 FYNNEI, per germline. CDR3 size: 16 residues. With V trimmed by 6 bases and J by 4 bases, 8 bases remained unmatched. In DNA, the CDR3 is TGTGCCAGCAGAAGAGGACTAGCGGGTGGTTACAATGAGCAGTTCTTC. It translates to CASRRGLAGGYNEQFF.

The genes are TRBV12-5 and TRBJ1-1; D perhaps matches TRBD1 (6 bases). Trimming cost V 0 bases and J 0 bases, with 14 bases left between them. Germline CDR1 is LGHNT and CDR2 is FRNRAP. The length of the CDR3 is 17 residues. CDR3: CASGLVLGASLNTEAFF. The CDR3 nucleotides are TGTGCTAGTGGTTTGGTACTGGGGGCCTCGTTGAACACTGAAGCTTTCTTT.